The source of this TCR beta chain is a study of blood T cell repertoires in COVID-19. The overall study: Samples came from the United States, Italy and Spain, spanning acute and convalescent COVID-19. The cDNA or gDNA used as material had been derived from T cells, B-cell-depleted T cells, or PBMCs.

This CDR3 is built from 13 residues. Germline values: CDR1 GTSNPN, CDR2 SVGIG (reference sequence). Methods used by the authors: Using reference gene primer amplification, nucleated cell counts were estimated. Generated by immunoSEQ multiplex PCR, the TCRdb table keeps only in-frame clones and is missing some. The D gene and trimming were derived from the DNA, and the V and J assignments and clone size from that table. The sample lists some 68,000 clones, around 89% occurring once. This clone has a single count. A read error may produce the germline difference seen at one junction end. The chain recombines TRBV30 with TRBJ1-2, with 8 positions matching TRBD1. Sequencing input: peripheral blood. The receptor was isolated from a man aged 50 to 60 with acute or convalescent COVID-19. The CDR3 nucleotides are TGCGGAGGGGACAGGAGACTAGGCTATGGCTACACCTTC. Translated: CGGDRRLGYGYTF. The variable domain in full, with the rest retrieved from reference TRBV30 and TRBJ1-2, is SQTIHQWPATLVQPVGSPLSLECTVEGTSNPNLYWYRQAAGRGLQLLFYSVGIGQISSEVPQNLSASRPQDRQFILSSKKLLLSDSGFYLCGGDRRLGYGYTFGSGTRLTVV.